These T cell receptor beta chains were read from a single sample in a study of blood T cell repertoires in COVID-19. Measured with immunoSEQ multiplex PCR; TCRdb has only the in-frame clones, and not every one. Of about 210,000 clones in the sample, around 86% are singletons; the top ten hold around 10%. Sample: PBMCs or T cells enriched from blood (not recorded which). The receptors stem from a woman in her forties or fifties with acute COVID-19. The CDR3 runs from the conserved cysteine through the conserved F or W. D genes are given only for firm matches. The size of a clone is reported for some rows only, either as once, few or many, or as a class for expanded clones.

abundance	v_gene	j_gene	d_gene	CDR3nt	CDR3aa
.	TRBV11-2	TRBJ2-7	TRBD2	TGTGCCAGCAGCTTAGGTCTAGCGGGAGGGACGCACGAGCAGTACTTC	CASSLGLAGGTHEQYF
.	TRBV24-1	TRBJ1-1	.	TGTGCCACTCAGGGGAGTATGGACACTGAAGCTTTCTTT	CATQGSMDTEAFF
once	TRBV19	TRBJ2-1	TRBD2	TGTGCCAGTAATACCGGGACTAGTGAGAATGAGCAGTTCTTC	CASNTGTSENEQFF
.	TRBV28	TRBJ1-5	.	TGTGCCAGCAGCGTCCCGCCAGGAACCCAGCCCCAGCATTTT	CASSVPPGTQPQHF
few	TRBV4-3	TRBJ2-1	TRBD2	TGCGCCAGCAGCCAAGTGACTAGCACCTTCTTC	CASSQVTSTFF
.	TRBV11-3	TRBJ2-1	.	TGTGCCAGCGGTGGGGCGGGGCCAGGGGAGCAGTTCTTC	CASGGAGPGEQFF
.	TRBV7-9	TRBJ2-7	.	TGTGCCAGCAGCTTGGACAGCTACTACGAGCAGTACTTC	CASSLDSYYEQYF
.	TRBV19	TRBJ2-3	.	TGTGCCAGTAGTATAGGAGAACAGGGTAACACAGATACGCAGTATTTT	CASSIGEQGNTDTQYF
.	TRBV7-2	TRBJ2-5	TRBD1	TGTGCCAGCAGCCCTACCGGAGGGACAGGACAAGAGACCCAGTACTTC	CASSPTGGTGQETQYF
.	TRBV27	TRBJ2-7	TRBD1	TGTGCCAGCAGTTTAAGGGACAGTACTTGGGTTGAGCAGTACTTC	CASSLRDSTWVEQYF
.	TRBV18	TRBJ1-5	.	TGTGCCAGCTCCCCTACCTTTAAGGGAGACAATCAGCCCCAGCATTTT	CASSPTFKGDNQPQHF
.	TRBV28	TRBJ1-2	.	TGTGCCAGCAAGATGAGGACAGACTATGGCTACACCTTC	CASKMRTDYGYTF
.	TRBV28	TRBJ1-2	TRBD1	TGTGCCAGCACCCCCGCCGACAGGGGTGGCTACACCTTC	CASTPADRGGYTF
.	TRBV12-3/TRBV12-4	TRBJ1-1	TRBD1	TGTGCCAGCAGTTTCCTCAGGGGGGAAGCTTTCTTT	CASSFLRGEAFF
.	TRBV5-4	TRBJ2-5	.	TGTGCCAGCAGCGGAGTGGGGGCAGGGGCACAAGAGACCCAGTACTTC	CASSGVGAGAQETQYF
.	TRBV18	TRBJ2-2	.	TGTGCCAGCTCACCAGGGGGGTCGAACACCGGGGAGCTGTTTTTT	CASSPGGSNTGELFF
once	TRBV19	TRBJ2-7	.	TGTGCCAGTAGTATAGGGGGCCAGTCCCTCTACGAGCAGTACTTC	CASSIGGQSLYEQYF